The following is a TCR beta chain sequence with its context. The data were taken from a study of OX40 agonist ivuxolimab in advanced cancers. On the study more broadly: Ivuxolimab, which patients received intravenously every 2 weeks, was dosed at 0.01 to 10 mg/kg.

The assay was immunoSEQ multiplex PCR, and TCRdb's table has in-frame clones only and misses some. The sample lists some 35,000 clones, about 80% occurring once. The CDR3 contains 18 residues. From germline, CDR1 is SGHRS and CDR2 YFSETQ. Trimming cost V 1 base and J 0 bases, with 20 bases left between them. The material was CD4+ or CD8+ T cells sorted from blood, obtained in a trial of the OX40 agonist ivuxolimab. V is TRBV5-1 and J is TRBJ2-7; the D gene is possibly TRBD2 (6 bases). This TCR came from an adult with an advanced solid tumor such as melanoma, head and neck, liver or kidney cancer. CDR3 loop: CASSLWVEQEGISYEQYF. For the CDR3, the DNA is TGCGCCAGCAGCTTGTGGGTGGAACAGGAGGGTATCTCCTACGAGCAGTACTTC.